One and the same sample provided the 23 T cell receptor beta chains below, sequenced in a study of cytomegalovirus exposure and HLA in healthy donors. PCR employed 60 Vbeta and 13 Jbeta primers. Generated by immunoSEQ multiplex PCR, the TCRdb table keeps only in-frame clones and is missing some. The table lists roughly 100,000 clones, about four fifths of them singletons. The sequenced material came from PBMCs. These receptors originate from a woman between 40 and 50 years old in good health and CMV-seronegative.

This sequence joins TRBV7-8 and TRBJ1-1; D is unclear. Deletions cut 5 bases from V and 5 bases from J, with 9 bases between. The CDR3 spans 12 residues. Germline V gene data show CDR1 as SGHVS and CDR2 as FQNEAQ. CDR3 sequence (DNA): TGTGCCAGCAGCCCCGGGAGGACTGAAGCTTTCTTT. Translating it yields CASSPGRTEAFF.

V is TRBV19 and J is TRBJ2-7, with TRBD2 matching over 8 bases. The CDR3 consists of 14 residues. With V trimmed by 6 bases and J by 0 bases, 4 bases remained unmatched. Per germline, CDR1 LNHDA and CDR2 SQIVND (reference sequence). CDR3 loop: CASRTSALSYEQYF. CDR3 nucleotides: TGTGCCAGTAGGACTAGCGCCCTCTCCTACGAGCAGTACTTC. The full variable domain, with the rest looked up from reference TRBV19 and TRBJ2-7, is DGGITQSPKYLFRKEGQNVTLSCEQNLNHDAMYWYRQDPGQGLRLIYYSQIVNDFQKGDIAEGYSVSREKKESFPLTVTSAQKNPTAFYLCASRTSALSYEQYFGPGTRLTVT.

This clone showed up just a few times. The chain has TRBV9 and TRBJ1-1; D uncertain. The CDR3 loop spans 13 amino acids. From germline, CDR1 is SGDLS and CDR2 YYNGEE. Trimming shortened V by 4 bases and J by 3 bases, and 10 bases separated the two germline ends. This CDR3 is CASSTGLYTEAFF. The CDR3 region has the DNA TGTGCCAGCAGCACCGGACTGTACACTGAAGCTTTCTTT.

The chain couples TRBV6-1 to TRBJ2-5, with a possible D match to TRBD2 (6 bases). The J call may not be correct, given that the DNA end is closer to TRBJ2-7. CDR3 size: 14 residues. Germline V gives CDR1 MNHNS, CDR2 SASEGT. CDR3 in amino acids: CASSDLAASYEQYF. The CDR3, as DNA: TGTGCCAGCAGTGATTTAGCGGCCTCCTACGAGCAGTACTTC.

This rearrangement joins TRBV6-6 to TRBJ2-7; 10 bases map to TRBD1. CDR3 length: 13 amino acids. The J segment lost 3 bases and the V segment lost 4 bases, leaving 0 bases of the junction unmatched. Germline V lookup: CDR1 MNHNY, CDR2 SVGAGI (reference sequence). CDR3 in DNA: TGTGCCAGCAGTTGGACAGGGGGCTACGAGCAGTACTTC. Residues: CASSWTGGYEQYF.

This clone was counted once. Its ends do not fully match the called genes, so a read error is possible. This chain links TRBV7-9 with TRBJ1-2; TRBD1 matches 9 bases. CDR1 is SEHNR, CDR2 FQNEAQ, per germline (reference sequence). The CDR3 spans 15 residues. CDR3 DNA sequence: TGTTCCAGCAGCCAAACATTACAGGGGGCCTATGGCTACACCTTC. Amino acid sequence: CSSSQTLQGAYGYTF.

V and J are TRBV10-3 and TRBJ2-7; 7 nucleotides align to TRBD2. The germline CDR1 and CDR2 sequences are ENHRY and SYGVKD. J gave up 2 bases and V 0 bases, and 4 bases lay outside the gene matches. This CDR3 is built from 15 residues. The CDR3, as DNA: TGTGCCATCAGTGAGTCGGGAGGGATAGCCTACGAGCAGTACTTC. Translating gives CAISESGGIAYEQYF.

DNA of the CDR3: TGTGCCAGCGGGCACAGGATCCACGAGCAGTACTTC. It specifies CASGHRIHEQYF. V and J are TRBV6-6 and TRBJ2-7, with D maybe TRBD1 (5 bases). The germline V and J ends were trimmed by 8 bases and 5 bases, with 13 bases remaining between them. CDR3 length: 12 residues. CDR1 is MNHNY and CDR2 is SVGAGI in the germline V gene (reference sequence).

CDR3 residues: CASSPGYGLIQETQYF. DNA of the CDR3: TGTGCCAGCAGCCCAGGGTATGGGTTGATCCAAGAGACCCAGTACTTC. The chain joins TRBV11-3 to TRBJ2-5; weak D call: TRBD1 (5 bases). V lost 5 bases, J lost 1 base, and 17 bases lay in between. The germline CDR1 and CDR2 sequences are SGHNT and YENEEA. CDR3 length: 16 amino acids.

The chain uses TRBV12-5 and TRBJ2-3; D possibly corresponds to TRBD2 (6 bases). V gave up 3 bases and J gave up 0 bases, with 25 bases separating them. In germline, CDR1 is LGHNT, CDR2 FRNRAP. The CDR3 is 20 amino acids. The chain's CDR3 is CASGLEAWTGLRPSTDTQYF. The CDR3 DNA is TGTGCTAGTGGTTTAGAAGCGTGGACGGGACTCCGCCCTAGCACAGATACGCAGTATTTT.

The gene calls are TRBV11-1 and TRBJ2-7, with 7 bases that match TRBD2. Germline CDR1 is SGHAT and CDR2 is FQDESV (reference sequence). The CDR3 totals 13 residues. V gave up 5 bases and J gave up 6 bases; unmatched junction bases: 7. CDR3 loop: CASSPAREFEQYF. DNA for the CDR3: TGTGCCAGCAGCCCGGCGCGGGAGTTCGAGCAGTACTTC.

CDR3 amino acids: CASSESGYEQYF. The CDR3 DNA reads TGTGCCAGCAGTGAAAGCGGGTACGAGCAGTACTTC. The chain recombines TRBV6-1 with TRBJ2-7; tentatively, D is TRBD2 (6 bases). This CDR3 has 12 amino acids. V lost 2 bases and J 4 bases, leaving 6 bases between the germline ends. CDR1 and CDR2 (germline): MNHNS, SASEGT.

CDR3 loop: CASSQPGLGREQYF. CDR3 in DNA: TGTGCCAGCAGCCAACCTGGTCTAGGTAGGGAGCAGTACTTC. The rearrangement uses TRBV7-9 and TRBJ2-7; D remains unclear. V was trimmed by 5 bases and J by 7 bases, leaving 18 bases between them. The germline gives CDR1 SEHNR, CDR2 FQNEAQ (reference sequence). The CDR3 loop spans 14 amino acids. Based on the CDR3 plus reference TRBV7-9 and TRBJ2-7, the full variable domain is DTGVSQNPRHKITKRGQNVTFRCDPISEHNRLYWYRQTLGQGPEFLTYFQNEAQLEKSRLLSDRFSAERPKGSFSTLEIQRTEQGDSAMYLCASSQPGLGREQYFGPGTRLTVT.

The CDR3 is CASRTTPHNEQFF. The CDR3 DNA is TGTGCCAGCCGCACTACCCCCCACAATGAGCAGTTCTTC. The J gene is TRBJ2-1, the V gene TRBV7-2; D is unresolved. The CDR3 spans 13 residues. Looked up from germline, CDR1 is SGHTA and CDR2 is FQGNSA. Trimming removed 8 bases at V and 5 bases at J, with 13 bases between. Combining the CDR3 with reference TRBV7-2 and TRBJ2-1 gives the whole variable domain GAGVSQSPSNKVTEKGKDVELRCDPISGHTALYWYRQSLGQGLEFLIYFQGNSAPDKSGLPSDRFSAERTGGSVSTLTIQRTQQEDSAVYLCASRTTPHNEQFFGPGTRLTVL.

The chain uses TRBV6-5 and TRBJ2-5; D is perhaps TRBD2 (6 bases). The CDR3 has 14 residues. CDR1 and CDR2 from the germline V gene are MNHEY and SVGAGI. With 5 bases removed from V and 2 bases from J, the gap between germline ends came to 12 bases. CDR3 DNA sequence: TGTGCCAGCAGTGCTTCGGGAGATCAAGAGACCCAGTACTTC. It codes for CASSASGDQETQYF.

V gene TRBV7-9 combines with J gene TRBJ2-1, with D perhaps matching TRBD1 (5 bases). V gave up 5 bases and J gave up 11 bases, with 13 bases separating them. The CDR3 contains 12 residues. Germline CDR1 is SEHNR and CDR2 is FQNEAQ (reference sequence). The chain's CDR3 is CASSGAGAQQFF. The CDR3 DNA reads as TGTGCCAGCAGCGGTGCTGGGGCTCAGCAGTTCTTC.

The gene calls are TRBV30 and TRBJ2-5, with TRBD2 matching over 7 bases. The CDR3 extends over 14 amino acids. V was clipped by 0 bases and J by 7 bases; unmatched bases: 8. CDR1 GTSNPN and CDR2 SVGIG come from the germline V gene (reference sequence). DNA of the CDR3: TGTGCCTGGAGTGTTTATGGTCCGGGGGGGACCCAGTACTTC. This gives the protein CAWSVYGPGGTQYF. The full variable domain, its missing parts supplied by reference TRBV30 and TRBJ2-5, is SQTIHQWPATLVQPVGSPLSLECTVEGTSNPNLYWYRQAAGRGLQLLFYSVGIGQISSEVPQNLSASRPQDRQFILSSKKLLLSDSGFYLCAWSVYGPGGTQYFGPGTRLLVL.

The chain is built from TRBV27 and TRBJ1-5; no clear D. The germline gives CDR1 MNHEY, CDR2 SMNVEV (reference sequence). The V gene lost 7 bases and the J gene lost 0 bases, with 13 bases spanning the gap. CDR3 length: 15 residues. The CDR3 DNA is TGTGCCAGCATAAGGCGGTCGTATAGCAATCAGCCCCAGCATTTT. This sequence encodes CASIRRSYSNQPQHF.

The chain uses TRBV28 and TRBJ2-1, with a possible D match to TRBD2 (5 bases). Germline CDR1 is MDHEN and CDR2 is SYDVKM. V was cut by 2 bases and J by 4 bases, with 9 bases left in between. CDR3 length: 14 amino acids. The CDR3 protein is CASSLNSEYNEQFF. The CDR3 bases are TGTGCCAGCAGTTTAAATAGCGAATACAATGAGCAGTTCTTC. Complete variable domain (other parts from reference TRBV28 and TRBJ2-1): DVKVTQSSRYLVKRTGEKVFLECVQDMDHENMFWYRQDPGLGLRLIYFSYDVKMKEKGDIPEGYSVSREKKERFSLILESASTNQTSMYLCASSLNSEYNEQFFGPGTRLTVL.

This chain's CDR3 is CASSDQGNLGYEQYF. CDR3 nucleotide sequence: TGTGCCAGTAGCGATCAGGGAAACTTAGGCTACGAGCAGTACTTC. The chain is built from TRBV19 and TRBJ2-5, with D maybe TRBD1 (5 bases). Near its end, the DNA agrees better with TRBJ2-7, so the J call may be wrong. The CDR3 length is 15 residues. Per germline, CDR1 LNHDA and CDR2 SQIVND (reference sequence).

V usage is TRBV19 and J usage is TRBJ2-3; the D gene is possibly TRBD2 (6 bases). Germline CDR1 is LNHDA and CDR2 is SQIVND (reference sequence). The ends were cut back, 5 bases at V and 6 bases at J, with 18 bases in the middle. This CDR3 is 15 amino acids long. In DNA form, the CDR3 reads TGTGCCAGTAGTCCGCTCAATTCGGGACTCGATACGCAGTATTTT. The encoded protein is CASSPLNSGLDTQYF.

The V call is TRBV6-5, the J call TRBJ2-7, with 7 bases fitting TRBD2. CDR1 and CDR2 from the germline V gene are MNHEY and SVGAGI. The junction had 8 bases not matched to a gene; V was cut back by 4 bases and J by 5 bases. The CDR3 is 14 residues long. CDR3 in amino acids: CASSLAGPEDEQYF. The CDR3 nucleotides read TGTGCCAGCAGTTTAGCGGGCCCCGAGGACGAGCAGTACTTC.

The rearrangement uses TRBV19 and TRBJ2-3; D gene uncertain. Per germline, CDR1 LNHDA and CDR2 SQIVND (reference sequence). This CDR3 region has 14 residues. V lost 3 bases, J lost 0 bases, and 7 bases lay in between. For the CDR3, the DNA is TGTGCCAGTAGTATCTTCGGTAGCACAGATACGCAGTATTTT. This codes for CASSIFGSTDTQYF. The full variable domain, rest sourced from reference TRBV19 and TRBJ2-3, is DGGITQSPKYLFRKEGQNVTLSCEQNLNHDAMYWYRQDPGQGLRLIYYSQIVNDFQKGDIAEGYSVSREKKESFPLTVTSAQKNPTAFYLCASSIFGSTDTQYFGPGTRLTVL.